This T cell receptor (beta chain) was sequenced for a study of human T cells and chemical hapten exposure. Study-wide background: From small differences in pooled library volume came most of the variation in per-sample TCR yields.

Stated time point: pre-sensitization, week 0. Treatment described: therapeutic diphenylcyclopropenone sensitization with weekly scalp DPC. It was from unfractionated whole blood that total RNA was extracted. The germline gives CDR1 SGHRS, CDR2 YFSETQ. This CDR3 contains 11 residues. V dropped 0 bases and J dropped 7 bases, with 4 bases sitting between them. One entry per CDR3 protein results from TCRdb running MiXCR on the RACE reads. The data contain about 250,000 distinct CDR3 sequences, approximately 7.5% of them singletons. The chain recombines TRBV5-1 with TRBJ1-1; D is uncertain. Sequences were derived from whole blood, sampled in connection with sensitization to the hapten diphenylcyclopropenone (DPC). The TCR sequence derives from a man aged 18 to 29 with alopecia areata. Some clones in this sample may be carry-over from other donors' samples. The CDR3 region is CASSLDHEAFF. DNA of the CDR3: TGCGCCAGCAGCTTGGACCATGAAGCTTTCTTT.